These 27 T cell receptor beta chains were all obtained from the same sample, sequenced in a study of shared clonotypes between healthy human individuals. TCRdb's table, derived via immunoSEQ multiplex PCR, lists solely in-frame clones and lacks some. The table includes 300,000 or so clones, roughly 70% detected once. The material sequenced was memory CD4+ T cells sorted from blood. Subset given: CD45RA-negative fraction. Receptors originate from a man younger than 45 in good health.

The chain combines TRBV18 with TRBJ2-3; a weak D match, TRBD2 (6 bases). This CDR3 is built from 15 residues. The germline V and J ends were trimmed by 3 bases and 3 bases, with 13 bases remaining between them. Germline-derived CDR1 and CDR2 are KGHSH and LQKENI. The CDR3 sequence is CASSPFTGETDTQYF. The CDR3 DNA reads as TGTGCCAGCTCACCCTTTACGGGGGAGACAGATACGCAGTATTTT.

The chain links TRBV5-4 to TRBJ2-2; 11 nucleotides line up with TRBD2. Trimming took 4 bases from V and 6 from J; bases not matched to a gene: 8. CDR1 and CDR2 (germline): SGHNT, YYREEE (reference sequence). This CDR3 is 16 amino acids long. The CDR3 DNA sequence: TGTGCCAGCAGCCACCCTAGCGGGAGGTCGTCCGGGGAGCTGTTTTTT. Its translation: CASSHPSGRSSGELFF.

The V gene is TRBV25-1, the J gene TRBJ2-1; 9 bases agree with TRBD1. The germline V gene has CDR1 MGHDK and CDR2 SYGVNS. The CDR3 totals 14 residues. The V segment lost 5 bases and the J segment 8 bases; nucleotides outside the gene matches: 7. This chain's CDR3 is CASSKQGARDEQFF. CDR3 coding DNA: TGTGCCAGCAGTAAACAGGGGGCAAGGGATGAGCAGTTCTTC.

J is TRBJ2-1 and V is TRBV6-5; D possibly corresponds to TRBD1 (5 bases). Trimming left V 10 bases short and J 5 bases short, with 15 bases between. There are 13 residues in the CDR3. The germline CDR1 and CDR2 sequences are MNHEY and SVGAGI. The CDR3 DNA is TGTGCCACTAAACCCTGGGGCGACAATGAGCAGTTCTTC. The encoded protein is CATKPWGDNEQFF.

The CDR3 DNA sequence: TGTGCCAGCAAAGAGGGGAGCAACACTGAAGCTTTCTTT. This gives the protein CASKEGSNTEAFF. The chain is built from TRBV7-9 and TRBJ1-1, with a tentative D call TRBD1 (5 bases). This CDR3 region has 13 residues. The V gene's germline CDR1 is SEHNR and CDR2 FQNEAQ (reference sequence). Deletions cut 7 bases from V and 2 bases from J, with 11 bases between.

The chain uses TRBV30 and TRBJ1-2, with TRBD1 as a possible D gene (5 bases). Looked up from germline, CDR1 is GTSNPN and CDR2 is SVGIG (reference sequence). Trimming cost V 0 bases and J 6 bases, with 11 bases left between them. CDR3 length: 13 amino acids. As DNA, the CDR3 is TGTGCCTGGAGTGTACAGGAGGGGCATGGCTACACCTTC. Protein sequence: CAWSVQEGHGYTF. The full variable domain, in which reference TRBV30 and TRBJ1-2 provide the parts outside the CDR3, is SQTIHQWPATLVQPVGSPLSLECTVEGTSNPNLYWYRQAAGRGLQLLFYSVGIGQISSEVPQNLSASRPQDRQFILSSKKLLLSDSGFYLCAWSVQEGHGYTFGSGTRLTVV.

On this clone: This same CDR3 is encoded by further DNA sequences in the sample. This chain links TRBV29-1 with TRBJ2-1; D call uncertain. This CDR3 contains 10 residues. Germline CDR1 reads SQVTM; CDR2 reads ANQGSEA. The V end lost 4 bases, the J end lost 8 bases, and 6 bases lay between the germline ends. This CDR3 reads CSVGSDEQFF. The CDR3 region has the DNA TGCAGCGTTGGGAGTGATGAGCAGTTCTTC.

This clone was seen at least ten times. This chain connects TRBV11-3 to TRBJ2-5; the match to TRBD2 covers 12 bases. CDR3 size: 15 residues. The trim removed 1 base at V and 5 bases at J, leaving 2 bases unmatched. Germline loops: CDR1 SGHNT, CDR2 YENEEA. CDR3 sequence: CASSLGTSGKETQYF. CDR3 nucleotide sequence: TGTGCCAGCAGCTTAGGGACTAGCGGGAAGGAGACCCAGTACTTC. Full variable domain (outside the CDR3, taken from reference TRBV11-3 and TRBJ2-5): EAGVVQSPRYKIIEKKQPVAFWCNPISGHNTLYWYLQNLGQGPELLIRYENEEAVDDSQLPKDRFSAERLKGVDSTLKIQPAELGDSAVYLCASSLGTSGKETQYFGPGTRLLVL.

The V and J genes are TRBV5-6 and TRBJ2-3; D uncertain. This CDR3 is 13 amino acids long. V lost 6 bases and J 0 bases, leaving 8 bases between the germline ends. The germline gives CDR1 SGHDT, CDR2 YYEEEE. CDR3 sequence reads: CASTHRSTDTQYF. For the CDR3, the DNA is TGTGCCAGCACCCATCGGAGCACAGATACGCAGTATTTT.

The rearrangement uses TRBV9 and TRBJ2-5, with D possibly TRBD1 on 7 matching bases. This CDR3 has 15 residues. In germline, CDR1 is SGDLS, CDR2 YYNGEE. V was clipped by 2 bases and J by 5 bases, with 16 bases between them. The CDR3 sequence: CASSVGGQSSETQYF. CDR3 coding DNA: TGTGCCAGCAGCGTGGGGGGACAGTCCTCGGAGACCCAGTACTTC.

This clone occurred a few times. The J gene is TRBJ2-1, the V gene TRBV7-7, with D perhaps matching TRBD1 (6 bases). The CDR3 has 15 amino acids. Germline V gene lookup returns CDR1 SSHAT and CDR2 FNYEAQ (reference sequence). V lost 1 base and J 9 bases, leaving 16 bases between the germline ends. This CDR3 is CASSLGPGVLGEQFF. In DNA, the CDR3 is TGTGCCAGCAGCTTAGGGCCAGGGGTGTTGGGTGAGCAGTTCTTC.

CDR3 loop: CASSLGPAYTGELFF. DNA for the CDR3: TGTGCCAGCAGCTTAGGGCCCGCGTACACCGGGGAGCTGTTTTTT. The V call is TRBV7-3, the J call TRBJ2-2; D call uncertain. Per the germline V gene, CDR1 is SGHTA and CDR2 is FQGTGA. This CDR3 spans 15 amino acids. Trimming left V 2 bases short and J 3 bases short, with 10 bases between.

The V gene is TRBV6-1, the J gene TRBJ2-5; unclear D gene. The V end was cut by 7 bases, the J end by 5 bases, with 17 bases between. The CDR3 spans 14 residues. From germline, CDR1 is MNHNS and CDR2 SASEGT. For the CDR3, the DNA is TGTGCCAGCATAGAGTGGGGATATGAGGAGACCCAGTACTTC. This encodes CASIEWGYEETQYF.

V gene TRBV28 combines with J gene TRBJ1-1; D may be TRBD1 (5 bases). The V gene's germline CDR1 is MDHEN and CDR2 SYDVKM. V dropped 8 bases and J dropped 1 base, with 14 bases sitting between them. The CDR3 covers 14 residues. DNA of the CDR3: TGTGCCAGCGGGGACCACCAGAAGAACACTGAAGCTTTCTTT. Protein sequence: CASGDHQKNTEAFF.

This clone was found once. Other DNA sequences in the same sample also yield this CDR3. V usage is TRBV29-1 and J usage is TRBJ2-3, with TRBD1 identical over 7 bases. The germline V gene encodes CDR1 SQVTM and CDR2 ANQGSEA. CDR3 length equals 13 residues. V dropped 6 bases and J dropped 1; count of bases not matched to a gene: 4. The CDR3 protein is CSVDTGGTDTQYF. The CDR3 region has the DNA TGCAGCGTCGATACAGGGGGCACAGATACGCAGTATTTT.

In this sample, this clone turned up a few times. Other DNA variants within this sample encode the same CDR3. The chain couples TRBV28 to TRBJ2-2; D is unclear. V shed 2 bases and J shed 7 bases, with 5 bases lying between them. CDR1 and CDR2 (germline): MDHEN, SYDVKM. This CDR3 contains 12 residues. CDR3 sequence (DNA): TGTGCCAGCAGTTTACTGGGCGGGGAGCTGTTTTTT. Protein product: CASSLLGGELFF.

This clone was seen more than once but under ten times. The chain is built from TRBV7-2 and TRBJ2-5; D may be TRBD1 (6 bases). This CDR3 spans 14 amino acids. Germline V CDR1 and CDR2: SGHTA, FQGNSA. Deletions cut 4 bases from V and 6 bases from J, with 15 bases between. Written as DNA, the CDR3 is TGTGCCAGCAGCTCAACGATACAGGGAAAGACCCAGTACTTC. This sequence encodes CASSSTIQGKTQYF.

The chain has TRBV25-1 and TRBJ2-7, with 10 positions matching TRBD1. CDR1 and CDR2 from the germline V gene are MGHDK and SYGVNS. The CDR3 runs to 15 residues. V lost 2 bases, J lost 4 bases, and 5 bases stayed unmatched. As DNA, the CDR3 is TGTGCCAGCAGTGAAGCCGGGACAGGGGAATACGAGCAGTACTTC. Translating it yields CASSEAGTGEYEQYF.

V is TRBV15 and J is TRBJ1-1; D remains ambiguous. The CDR3 is 15 residues long. Germline CDR1 reads LNHNV; CDR2 reads YYDKDF (reference sequence). Between the trimmed V and J ends, which lost 0 bases and 0 bases, there was a span of 8 bases. The CDR3 DNA is TGTGCCACCAGCAGAGATTTTTGGGTGAACACTGAAGCTTTCTTT. Protein sequence: CATSRDFWVNTEAFF.

V usage is TRBV9 and J usage is TRBJ2-2, with D perhaps TRBD1 (5 bases). The germline V gene encodes CDR1 SGDLS and CDR2 YYNGEE. The CDR3 is made up of 16 amino acids. The germline V and J ends were trimmed by 0 bases and 3 bases, with 12 bases remaining between them. The CDR3 sequence: CASSVASRTYTGELFF. The CDR3 nucleotides read TGTGCCAGCAGCGTAGCAAGCAGGACATACACCGGGGAGCTGTTTTTT.

This chain joins TRBV5-1 and TRBJ2-2, with D perhaps matching TRBD1 (5 bases). The CDR3 covers 13 residues. CDR1 and CDR2 from the germline V gene are SGHRS and YFSETQ. With 6 bases removed from V and 5 bases from J, the gap between germline ends came to 11 bases. In nucleotides, the CDR3 is TGCGCCAGCAAAAGAACAGGAACCGGGGAGCTGTTTTTT. This translates into CASKRTGTGELFF.

The chain recombines TRBV6-1 with TRBJ1-1; a weak D match, TRBD1 (5 bases). Trimming removed 3 bases from V and 6 bases from J, with 14 bases in between. The germline V gene has CDR1 MNHNS and CDR2 SASEGT. CDR3 size: 14 residues. The CDR3 DNA reads as TGTGCCAGCAGTGATCAGGGTGAAGGTCCTGAAGCTTTCTTT. Translating it yields CASSDQGEGPEAFF.

The rearrangement joins TRBV15 to TRBJ1-1; D uncertain. Germline assignment: CDR1 LNHNV and CDR2 YYDKDF (reference sequence). The CDR3 is 14 residues long. Trimming cost V 4 bases and J 3 bases, with 12 bases left between them. The CDR3 region has the DNA TGTGCCACCAGCATTAGGAGGGTATACACTGAAGCTTTCTTT. Its translation: CATSIRRVYTEAFF.

The chain joins TRBV25-1 to TRBJ1-1; D is unclear. Germline V gives CDR1 MGHDK, CDR2 SYGVNS. This CDR3 has 12 amino acids. The V gene lost 2 bases and the J gene lost 11 bases, with 12 bases spanning the gap. CDR3 amino acids: CASSEPRGWAFF. In DNA form, the CDR3 reads TGTGCCAGCAGTGAACCGCGGGGATGGGCTTTCTTT.

This clone was seen a handful of times. This sequence joins TRBV19 and TRBJ2-7, with 12 positions matching TRBD2. The CDR3 spans 16 residues. J was trimmed by 3 bases and V by 3 bases; bases with no gene match: 6. Germline V gene lookup returns CDR1 LNHDA and CDR2 SQIVND (reference sequence). This CDR3 is CASSILAGGPVYEQYF. CDR3 in DNA: TGTGCCAGTAGTATCCTAGCGGGAGGGCCTGTCTACGAGCAGTACTTC.

The rearrangement uses TRBV5-1 and TRBJ2-5; D call uncertain. The ends were cut back, 7 bases at V and 4 bases at J, with 23 bases in the middle. CDR1 is SGHRS and CDR2 is YFSETQ in the germline V gene. The CDR3 totals 16 residues. The CDR3 region is CASEAFGMSGGETQYF. The CDR3 DNA reads TGCGCCAGCGAAGCCTTCGGTATGTCCGGCGGAGAGACCCAGTACTTC.

The chain recombines TRBV18 with TRBJ2-5; 7 nucleotides match TRBD2. The germline V gene has CDR1 KGHSH and CDR2 LQKENI. This CDR3 has 14 amino acids. Trimming cost V 1 base and J 3 bases; bases outside gene matches: 2. DNA of the CDR3: TGTGCCAGCTCACCACTAGCGGGTAAAGAGACCCAGTACTTC. Its protein product is CASSPLAGKETQYF.